This TCR beta chain appears in the sequencing data of a study of blood T cell repertoires in COVID-19. Only in-frame clones appear in the TCRdb table, and some are missing; sequencing was by immunoSEQ multiplex PCR. Of around 310,000 clones in the sample, 90% were seen once. Germline lookup yields CDR1 SGDLS and CDR2 YYNGEE. The CDR3 runs 14 residues. V lost 7 bases and J lost 8; bases outside the gene matches: 9. The V call is TRBV9, the J call TRBJ1-4; 9 bases line up with TRBD1. The sequence came from a woman in her thirties or forties with COVID-19, enrolled during active disease. The sequencing input was peripheral blood. Here the CDR3 DNA reads TGTGCCAGCCCCGGGGACAGGGAAGCGGAAAAACTGTTTTTT. It encodes CASPGDREAEKLFF.